Sequencing of this T cell receptor beta chain was carried out in a study of cytomegalovirus exposure and HLA in healthy donors. Study-level points and caveats: V segments that were indistinguishable, TRBV6-2 and TRBV6-3 among them, were omitted from analysis.

About this clone itself: Its antigen is unidentified.

PCR involved 60 Vbeta and 13 Jbeta primers. Some clones are missing from TCRdb's copy, which holds only in-frame ones; the method was immunoSEQ multiplex PCR. This table has roughly 130,000 clones, around 80% appearing once. The CDR3 has 13 amino acids. V trimming: 3 bases; J trimming: 3 bases; junction bases outside the gene matches: 1. From germline, CDR1 is SEHNR and CDR2 FQNEAQ (reference sequence). This TCR was recovered from a young man in good health and CMV-seronegative. The chain is built from TRBV7-9 and TRBJ2-5; 7 bases map to TRBD1. Sequenced sample: PBMCs. CDR3 nucleotide sequence: TGTGCCAGCAGCTTTGACAGGGAAGAGACCCAGTACTTC. This codes for CASSFDREETQYF.